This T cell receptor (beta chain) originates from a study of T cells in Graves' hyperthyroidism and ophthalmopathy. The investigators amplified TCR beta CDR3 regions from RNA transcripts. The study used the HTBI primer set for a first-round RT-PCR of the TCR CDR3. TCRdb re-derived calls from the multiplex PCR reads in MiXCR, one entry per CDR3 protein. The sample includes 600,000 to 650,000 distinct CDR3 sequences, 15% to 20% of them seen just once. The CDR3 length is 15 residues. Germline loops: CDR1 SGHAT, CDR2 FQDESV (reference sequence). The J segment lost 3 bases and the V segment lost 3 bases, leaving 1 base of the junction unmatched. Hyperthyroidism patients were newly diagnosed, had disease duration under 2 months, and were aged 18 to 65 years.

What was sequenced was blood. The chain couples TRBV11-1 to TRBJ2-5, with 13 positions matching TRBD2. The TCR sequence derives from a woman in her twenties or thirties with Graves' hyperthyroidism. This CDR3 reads CASSFGTSGKETQYF. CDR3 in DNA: TGTGCCAGCAGCTTCGGGACTAGCGGGAAAGAGACCCAGTACTTC.